These 15 T cell receptor beta chains were all obtained from the same sample, sequenced in a study of control samples from healthy donors and cancer patients. Clones were read by immunoSEQ multiplex PCR, and TCRdb kept only the in-frame ones, dropping some. The sample consists of 75,000 to 80,000 clones, approximately 91% of them appearing once. The sequencing input was PBMCs. Receptor source: a woman between 50 and 59 years old with colorectal cancer.

The chain joins TRBV21-1 to TRBJ1-4; TRBD1, as called in the table, went unchecked against the DNA. TRBV21-1 is a pseudogene locus. This CDR3 is 16 amino acids long. The DNA of the CDR3 is TGTGCCAGCAGCAAAGGGCGGGCAGGGGGCAATGAAAAACTGTTTTTT. This encodes CASSKGRAGGNEKLFF.

This clone was seen only a few times. The V gene is TRBV5-5, the J gene TRBJ2-5, with D tentatively TRBD1 (5 bases). This CDR3 region has 15 residues. Germline-derived CDR1 and CDR2 are SGHKS and YYEKEE (reference sequence). Trimming removed 2 bases at V and 1 base at J, with 12 bases between. CDR3 in amino acids: CASSFREQVQETQYF. The CDR3 coding sequence is TGTGCCAGCAGCTTCAGGGAACAAGTCCAAGAGACCCAGTACTTC.

The chain couples TRBV27 to TRBJ1-4; D is undetermined. From germline, CDR1 is MNHEY and CDR2 SMNVEV (reference sequence). Between the trimmed V and J ends, which lost 6 bases and 3 bases, there was a span of 8 bases. The CDR3 runs to 13 residues. CDR3 DNA sequence: TGTGCCAGCAGCCCCTTTGCTAATGAAAAACTGTTTTTT. Translated: CASSPFANEKLFF.

The CDR3 sequence is CAWSVTRDETQYF. The CDR3 DNA sequence: TGTGCCTGGAGTGTGACCAGGGATGAGACCCAGTACTTC. The chain links TRBV30 to TRBJ2-5, with TRBD1 as a possible D gene (5 bases). Trimming left V 0 bases short and J 5 bases short, with 10 bases between. Germline V gives CDR1 GTSNPN, CDR2 SVGIG (reference sequence). The CDR3 sequence is 13 residues long.

The chain couples TRBV9 to TRBJ2-7, with D unclear. Germline values: CDR1 SGDLS, CDR2 YYNGEE. Trimming took off 4 bases at V and 2 bases at J, with 7 bases between the two ends. The length of the CDR3 is 12 residues. CDR3 amino acids: CASSNGTYEQYV. The CDR3 DNA reads TGTGCCAGCAGCAATGGTACCTACGAGCAGTACGTC.

This sequence joins TRBV5-4 and TRBJ1-2; tentative D call: TRBD1 (6 bases). The V gene lost 5 bases and the J gene lost 7 bases, with 15 bases spanning the gap. The CDR3 has 13 residues. Germline V gives CDR1 SGHNT, CDR2 YYREEE (reference sequence). CDR3 sequence: CASSIVGGRGYTF. The CDR3 DNA is TGTGCCAGCAGTATCGTTGGGGGGCGTGGCTACACCTTC. The entire variable domain, with the rest obtained from reference TRBV5-4 and TRBJ1-2, is as follows: ETGVTQSPTHLIKTRGQQVTLRCSSQSGHNTVSWYQQALGQGPQFIFQYYREEENGRGNFPPRFSGLQFPNYSSELNVNALELDDSALYLCASSIVGGRGYTFGSGTRLTVV.

This clone was detected only once. The chain recombines TRBV3-1 (or the pseudogene TRBV3-2) with TRBJ1-2; D call uncertain. There are 11 residues in the CDR3. Looked up from germline, CDR1 is LGHDT and CDR2 is YNNKEL (reference sequence). V lost 1 base and J 5 bases, leaving 2 bases between the germline ends. The DNA of the CDR3 is TGTGCCAGCAGCCAAGCGTATGGCTACACCTTC. This translates into CASSQAYGYTF.

V usage is TRBV24-1 and J usage is TRBJ2-1; D may be TRBD1 (5 bases). In germline, CDR1 is KGHDR, CDR2 SFDVKD. CDR3 size: 12 residues. The V gene lost 4 bases and the J gene lost 5 bases, with 5 bases spanning the gap. The CDR3 sequence: CATSDRDNEQFF. For the CDR3, the DNA is TGTGCCACCAGTGACAGGGACAATGAGCAGTTCTTC.

The chain has TRBV2 and TRBJ1-6; D gene ambiguous. The V end lost 1 base, the J end lost 7 bases, and 8 bases lay between the germline ends. The CDR3 totals 14 residues. The germline gives CDR1 SNHLY, CDR2 FYNNEI. CDR3 sequence (DNA): TGTGCCAGCAGTGAAGGGCAGCCCAATTCACCCCTCCACTTT. This codes for CASSEGQPNSPLHF.

This chain joins TRBV5-1 and TRBJ1-6; 9 nucleotides agree with TRBD1. V was pared by 2 bases and J by 7 bases, with 1 base of the junction left unmatched. From germline, CDR1 is SGHRS and CDR2 YFSETQ. CDR3 size: 14 residues. The CDR3 protein is CASSFDRGNSPLHF. The CDR3 nucleotides read TGCGCCAGCAGCTTCGACAGGGGGAATTCACCCCTCCACTTT.

The chain links TRBV30 to TRBJ2-1; no firm D call. The CDR3 spans 13 residues. Between the trimmed V and J ends, which lost 3 bases and 7 bases, there was a span of 13 bases. CDR1 and CDR2 from the germline V gene are GTSNPN and SVGIG (reference sequence). The CDR3: CAWSPRPANEQFF. The CDR3 DNA reads as TGTGCCTGGAGCCCCCGTCCCGCGAATGAGCAGTTCTTC. Full variable domain (outside the CDR3, taken from reference TRBV30 and TRBJ2-1): SQTIHQWPATLVQPVGSPLSLECTVEGTSNPNLYWYRQAAGRGLQLLFYSVGIGQISSEVPQNLSASRPQDRQFILSSKKLLLSDSGFYLCAWSPRPANEQFFGPGTRLTVL.

J is TRBJ2-4 and V is TRBV7-2; D gene ambiguous. Trimming removed 1 base at V and 13 bases at J, with 14 bases between. The germline gives CDR1 SGHTA, CDR2 FQGNSA. CDR3 length: 13 residues. CDR3 in DNA: TGTGCCAGCAGCTTAGGTCGAAGGGCTTTCCAGTACTTC. Protein product: CASSLGRRAFQYF.

The chain is built from TRBV10-2 and TRBJ1-1, with D possibly being TRBD1 (6 bases). The germline CDR1 and CDR2 sequences are WSHSY and SAAADI. Trimming took 6 bases from V and 5 from J, leaving 7 bases between them. The length of the CDR3 is 11 residues. The CDR3 nucleotides are TGCGCCAGCAGGCAGGGGACTGAAGCTTTCTTT. Its protein product is CASRQGTEAFF.

The chain links TRBV2 to TRBJ2-3; 12 bases are shared with TRBD1. Trimming cost V 6 bases and J 4 bases; bases outside gene matches: 5. CDR1 SNHLY and CDR2 FYNNEI come from the germline V gene. This CDR3 has 15 residues. For the CDR3, the DNA is TGTGCCAGCAGGGGGACAGGGGGCTTATCAGATACGCAGTATTTT. Its translation is CASRGTGGLSDTQYF.

The V gene is TRBV18, the J gene TRBJ2-5; a weak D match, TRBD1 (6 bases). CDR3 size: 16 residues. CDR1 KGHSH and CDR2 LQKENI come from the germline V gene. Trimming took off 3 bases at V and 4 bases at J, with 18 bases between the two ends. CDR3 nucleotide sequence: TGTGCCAGCTCACCGCGTCAGGCAGGGGAGTCAGAGACCCAGTACTTC. Protein product: CASSPRQAGESETQYF.